The 32 T cell receptor beta chains listed next were all sequenced from one sample in a study of blood T cell repertoires in COVID-19. Method: immunoSEQ multiplex PCR; TCRdb's copy keeps in-frame clones and lacks some. There are about 160,000 clones in the sample; approximately 81% occur only once, and about 5.3% lies in the top ten. The sequenced sample consisted of PBMCs or T cells enriched from blood (not recorded which). The receptors stem from a woman aged 35 to 49 with acute COVID-19.

The chain is built from TRBV30 and TRBJ1-2, with 8 bases identical to TRBD1. J lost 5 bases, V lost 0 bases, and 5 bases had no gene match. From germline, CDR1 is GTSNPN and CDR2 SVGIG (reference sequence). The length of the CDR3 is 14 residues. The CDR3 DNA reads TGTGCCTGGAGTGTACGTAGGACAGGGTATGGCTACACCTTC. Amino acid sequence: CAWSVRRTGYGYTF.

CDR3 DNA: TGTGCCAGCACTATTCAGACAGGAGTGAACACTGAAGCTTTCTTT. Protein: CASTIQTGVNTEAFF. V usage is TRBV6-5 and J usage is TRBJ1-1; weak D call: TRBD1 (6 bases). Trimming pared 7 bases from V and 0 bases from J, leaving 15 bases between. CDR3 length: 15 amino acids. Germline CDR1 is MNHEY and CDR2 is SVGAGI.

The V and J genes are TRBV6-2 or TRBV6-3 and TRBJ2-7, with D maybe TRBD2 (6 bases). This CDR3 has 13 residues. The germline V gene has CDR1 MNHEY and CDR2 SVGEGT. The V end was cut by 2 bases, the J end by 4 bases, with 9 bases between. As DNA, the CDR3 is TGTGCCAGCAGTTACCCGCGGGGATACGAGCAGTACGTC. It encodes CASSYPRGYEQYV.

The chain combines TRBV13 with TRBJ1-1; D remains unclear. Trimming pared 6 bases from V and 0 bases from J, leaving 17 bases between. This CDR3 has 16 residues. Germline assignment: CDR1 PRHDT and CDR2 FYEKMQ (reference sequence). In DNA form, the CDR3 reads TGTGCCAGCAGTCCCTACCCGGGAACCTTGAACACTGAAGCTTTCTTT. Translated, it gives CASSPYPGTLNTEAFF.

This rearrangement joins TRBV21-1 to TRBJ1-5; the table's D call, TRBD1, was not checked against the DNA. TRBV21-1 constitutes a pseudogene. This CDR3 spans 16 amino acids. Here the CDR3 DNA reads TGTGCCAGCAGCAAGGACAGGGGAAAGGGCAATCAGCCCCAGCATTTT. As protein: CASSKDRGKGNQPQHF.

This chain links TRBV5-1 with TRBJ2-5; possible D gene TRBD1, 6 bases. Germline V CDR1 and CDR2: SGHRS, YFSETQ. V dropped 4 bases and J dropped 5 bases, with 15 bases sitting between them. This CDR3 has 14 amino acids. The CDR3 loop reads CASSLGWGQETQYF. CDR3 DNA sequence: TGCGCCAGCAGCCTGGGTTGGGGGCAGGAGACCCAGTACTTC.

The chain is built from TRBV5-4 and TRBJ2-1; the D gene is possibly TRBD2 (5 bases). Germline values: CDR1 SGHNT, CDR2 YYREEE (reference sequence). CDR3 length: 15 residues. Trimming pared 4 bases from V and 0 bases from J, leaving 11 bases between. CDR3 sequence: CASSPGFSSYNEQFF. As DNA, the CDR3 is TGTGCCAGCAGCCCGGGGTTCAGCTCCTACAATGAGCAGTTCTTC.

The chain links TRBV5-6 to TRBJ1-2; 7 bases are a match to TRBD1. Germline V gives CDR1 SGHDT, CDR2 YYEEEE. The CDR3 covers 14 residues. Unmatched junction bases numbered 5, after V lost 2 bases and J lost 4 bases. This CDR3 reads CASSFTQGIYGYTF. The CDR3 DNA is TGTGCCAGCAGCTTCACACAGGGGATCTATGGCTACACCTTC.

This clone turned up a few times. CDR3 coding DNA: TGTGCCAGCAGCCACATAGCGGGATACAATGAGCAGTTCTTC. This sequence encodes CASSHIAGYNEQFF. This chain connects TRBV3-1 (or the pseudogene TRBV3-2) to TRBJ2-1, with 8 bases fitting TRBD2. The CDR3 totals 14 residues. Trimming took 3 bases from V and 4 from J; bases not matched to a gene: 2. Germline CDR1 LGHDT, CDR2 YNNKEL (reference sequence).

CDR3: CASSLGGTGYTEAFF. The CDR3 DNA sequence: TGCGCCAGCAGCTTGGGGGGGACAGGATATACTGAAGCTTTCTTT. The V gene is TRBV5-1, the J gene TRBJ1-1, with 8 bases that match TRBD1. Germline assignment: CDR1 SGHRS and CDR2 YFSETQ. V trimming: 0 bases; J trimming: 5 bases; junction bases outside the gene matches: 6. The length of the CDR3 is 15 residues.

The CDR3, as DNA: TGTGCCAGCAGCGGGACAGGTACTCAGCCCCAGCATTTT. Translating gives CASSGTGTQPQHF. V gene TRBV25-1 combines with J gene TRBJ1-5; 8 bases are a match to TRBD1. The CDR3 is 13 residues long. V was clipped by 6 bases and J by 6 bases; unmatched bases: 4. Germline V gives CDR1 MGHDK, CDR2 SYGVNS.

The chain links TRBV7-9 to TRBJ2-1; 8 positions match TRBD2. V dropped 3 bases and J dropped 6; count of bases not matched to a gene: 10. The germline V gene has CDR1 SEHNR and CDR2 FQNEAQ (reference sequence). This CDR3 spans 16 amino acids. DNA for the CDR3: TGTGCCAGCAGCTTTTGGAGCGGGAGAGGGAGCAATGAGCAGTTCTTC. This sequence encodes CASSFWSGRGSNEQFF.

V usage is TRBV3-1 (or the pseudogene TRBV3-2) and J usage is TRBJ1-5; a weak D match, TRBD1 (5 bases). The V and J ends lost 1 base and 4 bases respectively, with 11 bases between them. The CDR3 loop spans 15 amino acids. Germline V gives CDR1 LGHDT, CDR2 YNNKEL (reference sequence). CDR3 DNA sequence: TGTGCCAGCAGCCAAGTAGCAGGGAAGAATCAGCCCCAGCATTTT. This sequence encodes CASSQVAGKNQPQHF.

The chain is built from TRBV5-6 and TRBJ1-2, with 7 bases fitting TRBD1. The CDR3 runs to 15 residues. Germline CDR1 reads SGHDT; CDR2 reads YYEEEE. The V and J ends lost 0 bases and 4 bases, in that order; junction bases with no gene match: 6. The CDR3 reads CASSLGAGQPYGYTF. The DNA for the CDR3 is TGTGCCAGCAGCTTGGGGGCGGGACAGCCCTATGGCTACACCTTC.

The chain recombines TRBV7-2 with TRBJ1-6, with unresolved D. V gave up 0 bases and J gave up 8 bases, with 14 bases separating them. This CDR3 has 16 amino acids. Per germline, CDR1 SGHTA and CDR2 FQGNSA. CDR3 protein: CASSLASDPGYSPLHF. CDR3 sequence (DNA): TGTGCCAGCAGCTTAGCGTCAGACCCGGGATATTCACCCCTCCACTTT.

The V gene is TRBV12-5, the J gene TRBJ2-7; perhaps TRBD2 as D (6 bases). The germline CDR1 and CDR2 sequences are LGHNT and FRNRAP. Trimming cost V 6 bases and J 5 bases, with 17 bases left between them. This CDR3 has 14 amino acids. CDR3 nucleotide sequence: TGTGCTAGTGGGAAGGACGGGAGACCTCACGAGCAGTACGTC. Translation: CASGKDGRPHEQYV.

The chain combines TRBV29-1 with TRBJ2-3; tentatively, D is TRBD2 (5 bases). The germline V gene has CDR1 SQVTM and CDR2 ANQGSEA. The CDR3 runs to 14 residues. Trimming left V 6 bases short and J 0 bases short, with 13 bases between. DNA of the CDR3: TGCAGCGTGGAGGTGGCGCGGAGCACAGATACGCAGTATTTT. It translates to CSVEVARSTDTQYF.

A single count supports this clone. This sequence joins TRBV13 and TRBJ2-4, with 8 bases that match TRBD1. V lost 4 bases, J lost 7 bases, and 6 bases stayed unmatched. Germline V gene data show CDR1 as PRHDT and CDR2 as FYEKMQ (reference sequence). There are 14 residues in the CDR3. CDR3 bases: TGTGCCAGCAGCTCCCGGACAGGGAGGAACATTCAGTACTTC. This encodes CASSSRTGRNIQYF.

This chain joins TRBV2 and TRBJ2-1; TRBD2 is a possible D gene (6 bases). This CDR3 has 13 amino acids. With 8 bases removed from V and 7 bases from J, the gap between germline ends came to 15 bases. Germline CDR1 reads SNHLY; CDR2 reads FYNNEI. This CDR3 reads CASDFMGGNEQFF. The CDR3 DNA reads TGTGCCAGCGACTTCATGGGGGGTAATGAGCAGTTCTTC. The full variable domain, its missing parts supplied by reference TRBV2 and TRBJ2-1, is EPEVTQTPSHQVTQMGQEVILRCVPISNHLYFYWYRQILGQKVEFLVSFYNNEISEKSEIFDDQFSVERPDGSNFTLKIRSTKLEDSAMYFCASDFMGGNEQFFGPGTRLTVL.

This clone was seen only once. The genes are TRBV6-5 and TRBJ2-7; 9 nucleotides match TRBD1. Trimming cost V 4 bases and J 6 bases; bases outside gene matches: 7. Germline lookup yields CDR1 MNHEY and CDR2 SVGAGI. The length of the CDR3 is 14 residues. Written as DNA, the CDR3 is TGTGCCAGCAGTTTTACAGGGGGCGGCGGCGAGCAGTACTTC. Residues: CASSFTGGGGEQYF.

The V call is TRBV27, the J call TRBJ1-5; tentative D call: TRBD1 (5 bases). Germline lookup yields CDR1 MNHEY and CDR2 SMNVEV (reference sequence). The CDR3 loop spans 14 amino acids. V was pared by 2 bases and J by 7 bases, with 12 bases between. The CDR3 region is CASSLGGYGQPQHF. The CDR3 nucleotides read TGTGCCAGCAGTTTAGGGGGGTACGGCCAGCCCCAGCATTTT.

As concerns this clone: Sequence at one end of the junction differs from germline and may be a read error. The chain uses TRBV3-1 (or the pseudogene TRBV3-2) and TRBJ1-1, with D possibly matching TRBD1 (5 bases). Per germline, CDR1 LGHDT and CDR2 YNNKEL (reference sequence). This CDR3 has 12 amino acids. The CDR3 here is CGTSFGNTEAFF. The CDR3 coding sequence is TGTGGGACAAGTTTTGGAAACACTGAGGCTTTCTTT.

V and J are TRBV9 and TRBJ2-7; TRBD2 matches 8 bases. Trimming cost V 0 bases and J 2 bases; bases outside gene matches: 7. The germline V gene has CDR1 SGDLS and CDR2 YYNGEE. The CDR3 sequence is 16 residues long. CDR3 sequence reads: CASSVESAGGPYEQYV. The CDR3 coding sequence is TGTGCCAGCAGCGTAGAGTCGGCGGGGGGACCCTACGAGCAGTACGTC.

V gene TRBV9 combines with J gene TRBJ1-4; D is possibly TRBD1 (6 bases). V was pared by 0 bases and J by 4 bases, with 10 bases between. Germline V gene sequence: CDR1 SGDLS, CDR2 YYNGEE. The CDR3 contains 15 residues. CDR3: CASSVGGQGNEKLFF. The CDR3 region has the DNA TGTGCCAGCAGCGTAGGGGGGCAGGGTAATGAAAAACTGTTTTTT.

This chain links TRBV7-9 with TRBJ2-1; 7 positions agree with TRBD2. Germline loops: CDR1 SEHNR, CDR2 FQNEAQ (reference sequence). The CDR3 covers 19 residues. With V trimmed by 1 base and J by 3 bases, 15 bases remained unmatched. The CDR3 region has the DNA TGTGCCAGCAGCTTAGTTCGGGGGGAGTACGGACTACTCTACAATGAGCAGTTCTTC. Its translation is CASSLVRGEYGLLYNEQFF.

The rearrangement links TRBV7-3 to TRBJ2-1; the match to TRBD2 covers 15 bases. J gave up 0 bases and V 5 bases, and 5 bases lay outside the gene matches. The CDR3 contains 18 residues. Germline lookup yields CDR1 SGHTA and CDR2 FQGTGA. As DNA, the CDR3 is TGTGCCAGCAGCCCCGGGACTAGCGGGAGGAGCTCCTACAATGAGCAGTTCTTC. This encodes CASSPGTSGRSSYNEQFF.

This chain joins TRBV19 and TRBJ2-1, with 7 nucleotides matching TRBD2. With 3 bases clipped from V and 4 bases from J, the junction kept 6 bases outside the gene matches. The CDR3 has 15 residues. Germline V gene data show CDR1 as LNHDA and CDR2 as SQIVND (reference sequence). CDR3 sequence (DNA): TGTGCCAGTAGTATCCCTAGCGGCCAATACAATGAGCAGTTCTTC. Translation gives CASSIPSGQYNEQFF.

The V call is TRBV12-3 or TRBV12-4, the J call TRBJ2-7; a possible D gene is TRBD2 (6 bases). The V end was cut by 5 bases, the J end by 6 bases, with 11 bases between. The CDR3 is 12 amino acids. The CDR3 coding sequence is TGTGCCAGCAGTGGGGATAGCGGCGAGCAGTACTTC. Translated: CASSGDSGEQYF.

The CDR3 coding sequence is TGCGCCAGCAGCCAAGAGGACAGGAGGTCCTATGGCTACACCTTC. Translated: CASSQEDRRSYGYTF. The V gene is TRBV4-1, the J gene TRBJ1-2, with 7 positions matching TRBD1. Trimming removed 0 bases from V and 4 bases from J; junction bases left unmatched: 5. The V gene's germline CDR1 is MGHRA and CDR2 YSYEKL. The CDR3 is 15 residues long.

This clone has only one observation. The chain uses TRBV9 and TRBJ2-1; the match to TRBD2 covers 13 bases. CDR1 and CDR2 (germline): SGDLS, YYNGEE. V lost 4 bases to trimming and J lost 9 bases; unmatched junction nucleotides: 22. This CDR3 has 20 residues. The CDR3 here is CASSSRLALPGLAGLGEQFF. DNA for the CDR3: TGTGCCAGCAGCTCCCGTCTGGCCCTCCCGGGACTAGCGGGACTGGGTGAGCAGTTCTTC.

This clone has just a few counts. The V gene is TRBV2, the J gene TRBJ1-6, with 10 bases lining up with TRBD1. Germline V gene sequence: CDR1 SNHLY, CDR2 FYNNEI. This CDR3 spans 16 amino acids. V shed 10 bases and J 10 bases; nucleotides not matched to a gene: 16. CDR3 protein: CAKGQGPTGGFSPLHF. The CDR3 nucleotides read TGTGCCAAGGGACAGGGGCCGACCGGGGGTTTCTCACCCCTCCACTTT.

This rearrangement joins TRBV7-9 to TRBJ1-4, with D unresolved. Trimming took 5 bases from V and 0 from J, leaving 13 bases between them. The CDR3 has 16 residues. CDR1 and CDR2 (germline): SEHNR, FQNEAQ (reference sequence). CDR3 in amino acids: CASSIQTGPTNEKLFF. The CDR3 DNA reads TGTGCCAGCAGCATACAGACCGGCCCAACTAATGAAAAACTGTTTTTT.